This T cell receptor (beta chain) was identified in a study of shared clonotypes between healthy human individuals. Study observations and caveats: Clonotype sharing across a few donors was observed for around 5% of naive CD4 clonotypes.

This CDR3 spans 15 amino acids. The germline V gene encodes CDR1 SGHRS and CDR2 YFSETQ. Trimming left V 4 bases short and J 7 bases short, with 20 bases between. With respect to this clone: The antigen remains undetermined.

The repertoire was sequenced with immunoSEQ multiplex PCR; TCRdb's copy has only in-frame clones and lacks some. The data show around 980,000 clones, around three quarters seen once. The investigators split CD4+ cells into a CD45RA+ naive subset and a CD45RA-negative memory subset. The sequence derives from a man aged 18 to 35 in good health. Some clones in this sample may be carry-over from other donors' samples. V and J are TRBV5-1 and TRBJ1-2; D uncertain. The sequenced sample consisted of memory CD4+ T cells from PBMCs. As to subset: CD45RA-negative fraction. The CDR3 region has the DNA TGCGCCAGCAGCCTAACAATCAGCAGGAAAGGTGGCTACACCTTC. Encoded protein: CASSLTISRKGGYTF.